There are many counts of the clone carrying this TCR beta chain. The sample comes from a study of early T cells in non-severe SARS-CoV-2 infection. MiXCR was run by TCRdb on the 5' RACE reads, yielding one entry per CDR3 protein. Found here are about 60,000 distinct CDR3 sequences, just under 9% of them singletons; the top ten hold around 17%. This CDR3 region has 15 residues. Deletions cut 0 bases from V and 7 bases from J, with 12 bases between. Germline lookup yields CDR1 SGHTA and CDR2 FQGNSA. The specimen sequenced was whole blood. The chain recombines TRBV7-2 with TRBJ1-4; D remains ambiguous. This clonotype was sampled from an adult who was a healthcare worker with PCR-confirmed SARS-CoV-2 infection or an uninfected control (not recorded which). The CDR3: CASSLAAGLGEKLFF. The CDR3, as DNA: TGTGCCAGCAGCTTAGCGGCGGGGTTAGGTGAAAAACTGTTTTTT.